This T cell receptor (beta chain) derives from a study of T cell repertoires in cytomegalovirus infection. About the research overall: Recently identified HLA-C-restricted CMV epitopes and well-studied HLA-B-restricted CMV epitopes were used by the study. CMV infection together with matching HLA type was indicated by public TCR beta signatures.

This clonotype has only a few counts. What it binds is unknown. Whole-study results and caveats: Accumulated public TCR beta family frequency recognized individuals carrying CMV together with the relevant HLA. Dominant in the ex vivo response were TCR beta clonotypes restricted by HLA-C and specific for CMV.

Each CDR3 protein is one row after TCRdb ran MiXCR on the reads. Seen here are hundreds of thousands of distinct CDR3 sequences, more than 30% observed once, and the top ten hold under 20%. CDR3 length equals 14 residues. Germline values: CDR1 SGHTA, CDR2 FQGNSA. Trimming at V came to 5 bases and at J to 7 bases, leaving 10 bases not matched to a gene. This chain uses TRBV7-2 with TRBJ2-7; 8 bases fit TRBD2. This specimen consisted of cultured PBMCs, obtained from culture after CMV antigen stimulation. The sequence was collected from a human donor in good health (CMV status not recorded). Some clones in this sample may be carry-over from other donors' samples. Written as DNA, the CDR3 is TGTGCCAGCAGCACCCGGGGGGGACCTAGGGAGCAGTACTTC. Amino acids: CASSTRGGPREQYF. Full variable domain (outside the CDR3, taken from reference TRBV7-2 and TRBJ2-7): GAGVSQSPSNKVTEKGKDVELRCDPISGHTALYWYRQSLGQGLEFLIYFQGNSAPDKSGLPSDRFSAERTGGSVSTLTIQRTQQEDSAVYLCASSTRGGPREQYFGPGTRLTVT.